These 17 T cell receptor beta chains originate from one sample sequenced in a study of early T cells in non-severe SARS-CoV-2 infection. TCRdb reprocessed the 5' RACE reads via MiXCR and lists one record per CDR3 protein. The sample has about 38,000 distinct CDR3 sequences; 4.5% to 5.5% are singletons. The sequencing sample was made of whole blood. All receptors derive from an adult who was a healthcare worker with PCR-confirmed SARS-CoV-2 infection or an uninfected control (not recorded which).

This clonotype was detected ten times or more. The chain employs TRBV6-1 and TRBJ1-2; D is uncertain. The CDR3 is made up of 15 amino acids. Germline CDR1 MNHNS, CDR2 SASEGT. V shed 5 bases and J shed 2 bases, with 15 bases lying between them. The chain's CDR3 is CASSLGRGKNYGYTF. The CDR3 nucleotides are TGTGCCAGCAGTCTAGGGAGAGGAAAAAACTATGGCTACACCTTC.

This clonotype appeared many times. J is TRBJ2-5 and V is TRBV6-6, with D possibly called TRBD1 or TRBD2 (5 bases each). CDR3 length equals 16 residues. CDR1 and CDR2 from the germline V gene are MNHNY and SVGAGI (reference sequence). Trimming stripped 0 bases from V and 5 bases from J, with 16 bases between. This CDR3 reads CASSYSGVASGETQYF. As DNA, the CDR3 is TGTGCCAGCAGTTACTCGGGGGTAGCGTCTGGGGAGACCCAGTACTTC.

The table lists this clonotype with many counts. The rearrangement uses TRBV15 and TRBJ2-3; 9 bases are a match to TRBD1. The CDR3 is 15 amino acids. CDR1 and CDR2 from the germline V gene are LNHNV and YYDKDF (reference sequence). Unmatched junction bases numbered 5, after V lost 1 base and J lost 6 bases. CDR3 nucleotides: TGTGCCACCAGCAGAGCTGGACAGGGGTCGGATACGCAGTATTTT. Protein sequence: CATSRAGQGSDTQYF.

The table lists this clonotype with many counts. The CDR3 bases are TGCAGCGTTGCAGGAGACTACGAGCAGTACTTC. As protein: CSVAGDYEQYF. The V gene is TRBV29-1, the J gene TRBJ2-7, with unresolved D. V was shortened by 4 bases and J by 3 bases, with 7 bases between the two germline ends. Germline assignment: CDR1 SQVTM and CDR2 ANQGSEA. This CDR3 has 11 amino acids.

The chain links TRBV19 to TRBJ1-5; D is ambiguous. The CDR3 sequence is 14 residues long. Trimming took 5 bases from V and 2 from J, leaving 10 bases between them. Germline V gene sequence: CDR1 LNHDA, CDR2 SQIVND (reference sequence). The CDR3 DNA reads TGTGCCAGTAGTTTCTCGGTTGGCAATCAGCCCCAGCATTTT. Translating it yields CASSFSVGNQPQHF.

The chain uses TRBV15 and TRBJ2-1; D gene uncertain. V lost 0 bases, J lost 4 bases, and 10 bases lay in between. The CDR3 totals 15 residues. Germline CDR1 reads LNHNV; CDR2 reads YYDKDF (reference sequence). CDR3 region: CATSREGRGYNEQFF. DNA for the CDR3: TGTGCCACCAGCAGAGAAGGACGCGGTTACAATGAGCAGTTCTTC.

This clonotype was recorded many times. Germline is not matched at one junction end, which may reflect a read error. This chain joins TRBV13 and TRBJ2-6; D may be TRBD2 (7 bases). The CDR3 sequence is 20 residues long. Germline V CDR1 and CDR2: PRHDT, FYEKMQ (reference sequence). Here the CDR3 reads CASSLEAGRSDLAGANVLIF. In DNA form, the CDR3 reads TGTGCCAGCAGCTTAGAGGCGGGGCGATCGGACCTTGCGGGGGCCAACGTCCTGATTTTC. The full variable domain, completed using reference TRBV13 and TRBJ2-6, is AAGVIQSPRHLIKEKRETATLKCYPIPRHDTVYWYQQGPGQDPQFLISFYEKMQSDKGSIPDRFSAQQFSDYHSELNMSSLELGDSALYFCASSLEAGRSDLAGANVLIFGAGSRLTVL.

This clonotype has a count of ten or more. The J gene is TRBJ2-3, the V gene TRBV4-1, with 9 positions matching TRBD2. The CDR3 is 14 amino acids. J lost 5 bases, V lost 6 bases, and 6 bases had no gene match. The V gene's germline CDR1 is MGHRA and CDR2 YSYEKL. CDR3: CASSLGGGGDTQYF. CDR3 bases: TGCGCCAGCAGTCTCGGCGGGGGGGGAGATACGCAGTATTTT.

This clonotype has only a few counts. This chain links TRBV15 with TRBJ1-4; D is unclear. The CDR3 length is 15 residues. Per the germline V gene, CDR1 is LNHNV and CDR2 is YYDKDF (reference sequence). Trimming cost V 5 bases and J 0 bases, with 10 bases left between them. CDR3 nucleotide sequence: TGTGCCACCAGCCAAGATGGTGCAACTAATGAAAAACTGTTTTTT. This sequence encodes CATSQDGATNEKLFF.

The sample holds many counts of this clonotype. The chain employs TRBV20-1 and TRBJ2-2, with D possibly being TRBD2 (5 bases). Germline V gene sequence: CDR1 DFQATT, CDR2 SNEGSKA (reference sequence). CDR3 length equals 14 residues. The germline V and J ends were trimmed by 3 bases and 0 bases, with 8 bases remaining between them. The CDR3 reads CSASGVPNTGELFF. The CDR3 nucleotides are TGCAGTGCTAGCGGGGTCCCGAACACCGGGGAGCTGTTTTTT.

In its sample, this clonotype was seen many times. V gene TRBV5-6 combines with J gene TRBJ2-7; TRBD1 might be the D (5 bases). The V and J ends lost 0 bases and 5 bases respectively, with 15 bases between them. The CDR3 length is 15 residues. Per germline, CDR1 SGHDT and CDR2 YYEEEE. The CDR3 is CASSLVGREINEQYF. CDR3 DNA: TGTGCCAGCAGCTTGGTCGGCAGGGAAATCAACGAGCAGTACTTC.

The chain carries TRBV19 and TRBJ1-2; the match to TRBD1 covers 7 bases. The V gene end was trimmed by 7 bases and the J gene end by 9 bases; junction bases not matched to a gene: 17. The CDR3 is 15 amino acids. Germline CDR1 and CDR2: LNHDA and SQIVND (reference sequence). In DNA, the CDR3 is TGTGCCAGTACCCCGAGACAGGGATTCTCTGCGCGCTACACCTTC. Translation gives CASTPRQGFSARYTF.

This clonotype was detected many times. The gene calls are TRBV6-6 and TRBJ1-1; D is possibly TRBD1 (5 bases). The CDR3 is 15 amino acids. Germline-derived CDR1 and CDR2 are MNHNY and SVGAGI (reference sequence). The germline V and J ends were trimmed by 7 bases and 6 bases, with 21 bases remaining between them. CDR3 region: CASTLSGTPPSEAFF. The CDR3 nucleotides read TGTGCCAGCACCCTGTCCGGGACTCCCCCGTCTGAAGCTTTCTTT.

This clonotype was found many times. The chain is built from TRBV20-1 and TRBJ1-5, with 7 bases aligning to TRBD1. The V gene end was trimmed by 6 bases and the J gene end by 1 base; junction bases not matched to a gene: 6. The CDR3 has 14 amino acids. CDR1 is DFQATT, CDR2 SNEGSKA, per germline (reference sequence). Here the CDR3 DNA reads TGCAGTGCCACGACAGGGCCAAGCAATCAGCCCCAGCATTTT. Translation gives CSATTGPSNQPQHF.

This clonotype was recorded a few times. This chain uses TRBV2 with TRBJ2-3, with no clear D. Trimming shortened V by 5 bases and J by 0 bases, and 12 bases separated the two germline ends. CDR1 and CDR2 (germline): SNHLY, FYNNEI. The CDR3 is made up of 15 amino acids. The CDR3 spells CASSPVVPSTDTQYF. The CDR3 DNA is TGTGCCAGCAGTCCAGTGGTTCCTAGCACAGATACGCAGTATTTT.

This clonotype was seen many times. The chain joins TRBV12-3 or TRBV12-4 to TRBJ1-5; D gene unclear. The V end lost 2 bases, the J end lost 9 bases, and 11 bases lay between the germline ends. The CDR3 loop spans 13 amino acids. As DNA, the CDR3 is TGTGCCAGCAGTTTACGTGGTTCTGGGCCCCAGCATTTT. Encoded protein: CASSLRGSGPQHF.

In this sample, this clonotype turned up a few times. V and J are TRBV7-9 and TRBJ1-4; 7 nucleotides match TRBD1. With 5 bases clipped from V and 4 bases from J, the junction kept 7 bases outside the gene matches. The germline CDR1 and CDR2 sequences are SEHNR and FQNEAQ (reference sequence). The CDR3 totals 15 residues. In DNA form, the CDR3 reads TGTGCCAGCAGCATAAGACAGGGACTTAATGAAAAACTGTTTTTT. Its translation is CASSIRQGLNEKLFF.